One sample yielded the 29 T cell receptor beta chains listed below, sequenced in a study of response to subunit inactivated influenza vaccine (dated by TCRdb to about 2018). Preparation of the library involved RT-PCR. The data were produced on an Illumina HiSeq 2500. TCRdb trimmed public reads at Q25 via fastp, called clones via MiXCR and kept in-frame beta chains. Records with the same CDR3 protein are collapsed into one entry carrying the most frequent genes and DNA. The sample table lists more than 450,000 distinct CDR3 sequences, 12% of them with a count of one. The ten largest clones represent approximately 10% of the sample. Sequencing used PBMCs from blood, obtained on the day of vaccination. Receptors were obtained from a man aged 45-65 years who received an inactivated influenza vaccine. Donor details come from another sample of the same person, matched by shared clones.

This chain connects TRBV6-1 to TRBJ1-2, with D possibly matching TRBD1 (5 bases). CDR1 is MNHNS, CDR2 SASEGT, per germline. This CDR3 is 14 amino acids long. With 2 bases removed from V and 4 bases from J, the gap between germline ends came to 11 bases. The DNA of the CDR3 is TGTGCCAGCAGTGAACAAGGGACGATCTATGGCTACACCTTC. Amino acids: CASSEQGTIYGYTF.

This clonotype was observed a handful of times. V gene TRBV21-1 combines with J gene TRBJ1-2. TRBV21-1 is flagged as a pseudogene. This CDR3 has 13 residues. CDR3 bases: TGTGCCAGCACCACCGGACTTAACTATGGCTACACCTTC. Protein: CASTTGLNYGYTF.

CDR3 in amino acids: CASSPPVLYNEQFF. CDR3 coding DNA: TGTGCCAGCTCACCACCGGTCCTCTACAATGAGCAGTTCTTC. The chain is built from TRBV18 and TRBJ2-1; D gene uncertain. CDR3 size: 14 residues. Per the germline V gene, CDR1 is KGHSH and CDR2 is LQKENI. Trimming shortened V by 0 bases and J by 3 bases, and 6 bases separated the two germline ends.

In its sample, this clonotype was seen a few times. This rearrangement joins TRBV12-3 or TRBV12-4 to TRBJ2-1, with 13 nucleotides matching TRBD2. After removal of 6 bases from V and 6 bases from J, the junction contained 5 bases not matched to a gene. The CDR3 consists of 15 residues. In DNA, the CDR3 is TGTGCCAGCAGGGGTTGGACTAGCGGGAGCAATGAGCAGTTCTTC. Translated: CASRGWTSGSNEQFF.

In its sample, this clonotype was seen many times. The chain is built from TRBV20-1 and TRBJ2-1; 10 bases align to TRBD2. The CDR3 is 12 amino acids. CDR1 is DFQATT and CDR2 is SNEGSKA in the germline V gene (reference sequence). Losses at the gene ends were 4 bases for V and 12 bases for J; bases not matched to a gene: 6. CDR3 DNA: TGCAGTGCTACCCAACTAGCGGGAAGGCAGTTCTTC. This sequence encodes CSATQLAGRQFF.

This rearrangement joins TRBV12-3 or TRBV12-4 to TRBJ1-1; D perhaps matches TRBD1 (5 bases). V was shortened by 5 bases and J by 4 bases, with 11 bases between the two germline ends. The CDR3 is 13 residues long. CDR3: CASSTGPATEAFF. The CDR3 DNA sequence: TGTGCCAGCAGTACAGGACCGGCCACTGAAGCTTTCTTT.

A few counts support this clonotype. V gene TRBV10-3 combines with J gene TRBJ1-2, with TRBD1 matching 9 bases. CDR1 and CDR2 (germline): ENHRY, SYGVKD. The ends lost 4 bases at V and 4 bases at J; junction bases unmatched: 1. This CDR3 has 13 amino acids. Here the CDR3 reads CAISGDRAYGYTF. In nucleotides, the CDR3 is TGTGCCATCAGTGGGGACAGGGCCTATGGCTACACCTTC.

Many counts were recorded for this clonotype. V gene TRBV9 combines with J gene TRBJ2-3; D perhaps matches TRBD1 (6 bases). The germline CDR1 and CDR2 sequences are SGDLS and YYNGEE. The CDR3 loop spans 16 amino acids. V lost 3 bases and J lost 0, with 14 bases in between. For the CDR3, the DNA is TGTGCCAGCAGCGCCGGACAGATTTCTAGCACAGATACGCAGTATTTT. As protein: CASSAGQISSTDTQYF.

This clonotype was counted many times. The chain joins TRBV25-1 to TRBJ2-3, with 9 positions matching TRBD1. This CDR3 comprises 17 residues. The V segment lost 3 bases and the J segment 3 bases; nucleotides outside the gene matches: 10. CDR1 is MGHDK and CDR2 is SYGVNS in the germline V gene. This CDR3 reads CASSEAWGTGSTDTQYF. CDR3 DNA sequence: TGTGCCAGCAGTGAGGCTTGGGGGACAGGGTCGACAGATACGCAGTATTTT.

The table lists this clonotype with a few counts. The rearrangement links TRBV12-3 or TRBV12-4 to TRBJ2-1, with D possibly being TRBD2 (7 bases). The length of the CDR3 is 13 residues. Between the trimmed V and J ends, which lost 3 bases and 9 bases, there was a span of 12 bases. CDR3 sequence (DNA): TGTGCCAGCAGTTTTCGGGGGGCTGGTGAGCAGTTCTTC. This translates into CASSFRGAGEQFF.

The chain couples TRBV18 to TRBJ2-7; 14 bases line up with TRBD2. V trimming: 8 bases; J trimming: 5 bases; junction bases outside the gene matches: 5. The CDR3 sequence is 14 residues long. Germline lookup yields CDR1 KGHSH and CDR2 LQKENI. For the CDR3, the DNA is TGTGCCAGCACCCAGGGACTAGCGGGAGACGAGCAGTACTTC. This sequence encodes CASTQGLAGDEQYF.

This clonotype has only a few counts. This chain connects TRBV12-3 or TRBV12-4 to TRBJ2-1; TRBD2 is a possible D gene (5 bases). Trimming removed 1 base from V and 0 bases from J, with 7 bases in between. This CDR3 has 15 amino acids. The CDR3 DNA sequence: TGTGCCAGCAGTTTAGGTAGCGTCTCCTACAATGAGCAGTTCTTC. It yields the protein CASSLGSVSYNEQFF.

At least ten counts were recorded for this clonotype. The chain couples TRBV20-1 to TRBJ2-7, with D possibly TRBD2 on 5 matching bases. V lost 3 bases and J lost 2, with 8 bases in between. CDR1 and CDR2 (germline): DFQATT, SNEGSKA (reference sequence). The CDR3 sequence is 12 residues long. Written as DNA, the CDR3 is TGCAGTGCTAGCGACGGGACCTACGAGCAGTACTTC. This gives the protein CSASDGTYEQYF.

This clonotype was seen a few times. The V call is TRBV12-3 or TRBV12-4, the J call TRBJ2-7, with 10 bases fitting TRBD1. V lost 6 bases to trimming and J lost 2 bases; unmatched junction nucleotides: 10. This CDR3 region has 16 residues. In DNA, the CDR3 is TGTGCCAGCAGCGCGTCCGGGACAGGGGTCACCTACGAGCAGTACTTC. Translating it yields CASSASGTGVTYEQYF.

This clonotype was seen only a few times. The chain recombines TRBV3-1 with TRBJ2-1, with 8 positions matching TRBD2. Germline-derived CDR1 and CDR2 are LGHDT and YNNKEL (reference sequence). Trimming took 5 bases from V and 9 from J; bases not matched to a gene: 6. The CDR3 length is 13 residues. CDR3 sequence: CASSFSGGAEQFF. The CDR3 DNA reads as TGTGCCAGCAGCTTTTCGGGGGGGGCTGAGCAGTTCTTC.

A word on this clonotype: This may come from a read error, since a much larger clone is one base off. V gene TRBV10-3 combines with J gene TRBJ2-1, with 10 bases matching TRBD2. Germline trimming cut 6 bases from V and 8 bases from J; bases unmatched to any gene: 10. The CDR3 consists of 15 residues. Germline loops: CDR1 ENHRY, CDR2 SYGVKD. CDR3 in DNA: TGTGCCATCAGACCAGGACTAGCGGAGTCCTATGAGCAGTTCTTC. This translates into CAIRPGLAESYEQFF.

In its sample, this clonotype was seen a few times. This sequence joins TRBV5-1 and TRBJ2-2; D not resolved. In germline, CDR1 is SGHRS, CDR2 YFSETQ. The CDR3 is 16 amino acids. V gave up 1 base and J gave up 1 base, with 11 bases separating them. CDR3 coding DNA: TGCGCCAGCAGCTTGATGTACTTACGGAACACCGGGGAGCTGTTTTTT. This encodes CASSLMYLRNTGELFF.

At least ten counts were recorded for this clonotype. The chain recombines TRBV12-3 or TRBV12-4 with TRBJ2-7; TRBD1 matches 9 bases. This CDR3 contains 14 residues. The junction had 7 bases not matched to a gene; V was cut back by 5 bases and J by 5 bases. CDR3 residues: CASSRRQGGDEQYF. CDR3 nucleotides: TGTGCCAGCAGTCGAAGACAGGGGGGCGACGAGCAGTACTTC.

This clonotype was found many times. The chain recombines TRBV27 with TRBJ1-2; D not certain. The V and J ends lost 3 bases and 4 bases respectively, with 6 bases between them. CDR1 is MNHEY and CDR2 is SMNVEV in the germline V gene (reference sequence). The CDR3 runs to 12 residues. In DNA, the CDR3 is TGTGCCAGCAGTTTGAACGGCTATGGCTACACCTTC. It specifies CASSLNGYGYTF.

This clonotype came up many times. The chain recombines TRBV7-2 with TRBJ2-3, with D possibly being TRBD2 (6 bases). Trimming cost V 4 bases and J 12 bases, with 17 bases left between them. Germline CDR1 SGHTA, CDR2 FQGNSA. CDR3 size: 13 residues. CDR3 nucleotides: TGTGCCAGCAGCTCCGACTCTAGCGTTTTACAGTATTTT. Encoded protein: CASSSDSSVLQYF.

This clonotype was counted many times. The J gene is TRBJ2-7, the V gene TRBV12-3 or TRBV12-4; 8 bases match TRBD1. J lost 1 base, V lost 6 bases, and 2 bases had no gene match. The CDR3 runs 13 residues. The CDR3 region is CASSQGASYEQYF. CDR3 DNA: TGTGCCAGCAGCCAGGGGGCTTCCTACGAGCAGTACTTC.

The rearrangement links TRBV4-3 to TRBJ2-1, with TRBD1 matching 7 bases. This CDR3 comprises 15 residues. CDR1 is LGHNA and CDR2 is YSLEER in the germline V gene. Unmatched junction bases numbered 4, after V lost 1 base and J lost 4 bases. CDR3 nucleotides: TGCGCCAGCAGCCAAGGGACAGGAAAATACAATGAGCAGTTCTTC. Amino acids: CASSQGTGKYNEQFF.

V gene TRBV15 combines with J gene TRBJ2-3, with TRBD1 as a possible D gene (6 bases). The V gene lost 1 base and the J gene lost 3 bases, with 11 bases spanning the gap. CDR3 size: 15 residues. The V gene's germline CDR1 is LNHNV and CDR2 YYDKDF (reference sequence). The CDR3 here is CATSRGGGRTDTQYF. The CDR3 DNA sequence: TGTGCCACCAGCAGAGGTGGGGGCCGGACAGATACGCAGTATTTT.

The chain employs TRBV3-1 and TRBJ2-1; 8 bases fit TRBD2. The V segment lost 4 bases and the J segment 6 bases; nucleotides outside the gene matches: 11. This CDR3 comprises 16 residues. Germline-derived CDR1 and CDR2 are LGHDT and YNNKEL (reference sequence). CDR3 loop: CASSPRPGGPVNEQFF. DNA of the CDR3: TGTGCCAGCAGCCCCCGCCCGGGAGGGCCGGTCAATGAGCAGTTCTTC.

For the CDR3, the DNA is TGTGCCAGCTCACCAACGGCGGCGAACACTGAAGCTTTCTTT. Translation gives CASSPTAANTEAFF. V gene TRBV18 combines with J gene TRBJ1-1; D unclear. This CDR3 comprises 14 residues. Trimming shortened V by 2 bases and J by 1 base, and 8 bases separated the two germline ends. Germline CDR1 reads KGHSH; CDR2 reads LQKENI.

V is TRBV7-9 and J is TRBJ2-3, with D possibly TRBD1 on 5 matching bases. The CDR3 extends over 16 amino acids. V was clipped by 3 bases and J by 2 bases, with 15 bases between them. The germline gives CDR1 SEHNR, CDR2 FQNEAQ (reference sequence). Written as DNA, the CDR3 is TGTGCCAGCAGCTTGGGTACAGGAGATCTCACAGATACGCAGTATTTT. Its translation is CASSLGTGDLTDTQYF.

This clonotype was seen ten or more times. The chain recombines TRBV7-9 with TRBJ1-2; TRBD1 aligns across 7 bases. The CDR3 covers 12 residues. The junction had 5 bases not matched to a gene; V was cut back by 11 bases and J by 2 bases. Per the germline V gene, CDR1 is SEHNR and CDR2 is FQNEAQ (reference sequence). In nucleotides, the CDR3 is TGTGCCTATCAAGGGGGCAACTATGGCTACACCTTC. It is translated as CAYQGGNYGYTF.

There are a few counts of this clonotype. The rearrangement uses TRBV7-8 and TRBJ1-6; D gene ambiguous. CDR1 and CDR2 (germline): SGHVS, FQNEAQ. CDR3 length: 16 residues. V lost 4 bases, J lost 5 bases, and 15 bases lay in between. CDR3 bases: TGTGCCAGCAGCTCCCCCCCGCAGGCAGATAATTCACCCCTCCACTTT. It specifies CASSSPPQADNSPLHF.

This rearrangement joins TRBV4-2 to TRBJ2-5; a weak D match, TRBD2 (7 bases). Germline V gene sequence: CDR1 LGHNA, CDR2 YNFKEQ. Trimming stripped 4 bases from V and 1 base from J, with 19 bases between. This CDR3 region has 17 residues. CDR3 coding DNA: TGTGCCAGCAGCCCCTCGGGGGGCCGGGCCCCCCAAGAGACCCAGTACTTC. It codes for CASSPSGGRAPQETQYF.